This TCR beta chain was identified during a study of neurological immune-mediated disorders. Broader study findings: When grouped phylogenetically, the repertoires of 18 of the 34 multiple sclerosis patients fell together in one related-CDR3 cluster, which is a possible signature. The absence of shared CDR3 amino acid sequences among expanded clones across subjects suggests private repertoires in all groups.

This clonotype was picked up many times. Antigen specificity is unknown. The V end lost 6 bases, the J end lost 0 bases, and 16 bases lay between the germline ends. CDR1 and CDR2 (germline): DFQATT, SNEGSKA (reference sequence). This CDR3 contains 15 residues. 2 million unsorted PBMCs were stored in RNAlater at -80 °C before RNA extraction. Each CDR3 protein is one row after TCRdb ran MiXCR on the 5' RACE reads. Altogether tens of thousands of distinct CDR3 sequences are present, around 3.8% being singletons, with the ten largest covering less than 2.5%. The V and J genes are TRBV20-1 and TRBJ2-3; maybe TRBD2 (6 bases). This receptor was obtained from a woman between 50 and 59 years old with multiple sclerosis. Sequenced: PBMCs. The CDR3 DNA sequence: TGCAGTGCCCCCCTGGGGGGAGTGAGCACAGATACGCAGTATTTT. The encoded protein is CSAPLGGVSTDTQYF.